This is a list of T cell receptor beta chains from one sample in a study of regulatory T cells in long-lasting Graves disease. One entry per CDR3 protein, called by TCRdb with MiXCR from the multiplex PCR reads. The data hold over 350,000 distinct CDR3 sequences, with around 20% observed a single time. Source: peripheral blood mononuclear cells (PBMCs), taken when the disease was refractory, from a patient treated with antithyroid drugs. All receptors come from a female donor with Graves disease. Both conserved end residues are part of each CDR3. The order of the fields is clone size, V gene, D gene, J gene, CDR3 protein, CDR3 DNA. The D gene is left open where the match is weak. Expanded clones get a size class; other rows say once, few or many, or leave the size out.

-	TRBV5-8	TRBD2	TRBJ2-1	CASSLVSVWGGEQFF	TGTGCCAGCAGCTTGGTTTCGGTCTGGGGGGGTGAGCAGTTCTTC
once	TRBV5-8	TRBD1	TRBJ2-5	CASSFTGGWQETQYF	TGTGCCAGCAGCTTTACAGGGGGCTGGCAAGAGACCCAGTACTTC
-	TRBV27	-	TRBJ2-7	CASTPLAGALKGQYF	TGTGCCAGCACCCCTCTTGCAGGGGCGCTAAAAGGGCAGTACTTC
few	TRBV12-3/TRBV12-4	TRBD2	TRBJ2-3	CASSPPGLAGGPRDTQYF	TGTGCCAGCAGTCCCCCTGGACTAGCGGGAGGGCCGCGGGATACGCAGTATTTT
-	TRBV5-1	-	TRBJ2-3	CASSSGLRTDTQYF	TGCGCCAGCAGCTCGGGACTCCGCACAGATACGCAGTATTTT
-	TRBV20-1	-	TRBJ1-1	CSARTAGTYTEAFF	TGCAGTGCTAGGACAGCCGGAACCTACACTGAAGCTTTCTTT
-	TRBV20-1	-	TRBJ2-5	CSASSAGETQYF	TGCAGTGCTAGTAGCGCAGGAGAGACCCAGTACTTC
many	TRBV30	TRBD1	TRBJ1-2	CAWSRDRDYGYTF	TGTGCCTGGAGTCGGGACAGGGATTATGGCTACACCTTC
many	TRBV12-3/TRBV12-4	-	TRBJ1-5	CASSSRRNHQPQHF	TGTGCCAGCAGTTCCAGGAGAAACCATCAGCCCCAGCATTTT
-	TRBV20-1	-	TRBJ1-1	CSARIPGGTEAFF	TGCAGTGCTAGAATCCCTGGGGGGACTGAAGCTTTCTTT
many	TRBV6-2/TRBV6-3	TRBD1	TRBJ2-7	CASGGQAEQYF	TGTGCCAGTGGGGGACAGGCCGAGCAGTACTTC
few	TRBV19	-	TRBJ1-1	CASSWWQGAFF	TGTGCCAGTAGTTGGTGGCAGGGAGCTTTCTTT
few	TRBV9	TRBD1	TRBJ2-6	CASGRGHTGANVLTF	TGTGCCAGCGGCAGGGGGCATACTGGGGCCAACGTCCTGACTTTC
few	TRBV7-3	TRBD1	TRBJ1-5	CASSPSGTGGNQPQHF	TGTGCCAGCAGCCCCTCCGGGACAGGAGGCAATCAGCCCCAGCATTTT
few	TRBV11-2	TRBD2	TRBJ2-2	CASSLSGLAGLGTGELFF	TGTGCCAGCAGCTTAAGTGGGCTAGCGGGACTTGGCACCGGGGAGCTGTTTTTT
-	TRBV19	TRBD1	TRBJ2-6	CASSMWDRGSGANVLTF	TGTGCCAGTAGCATGTGGGACAGGGGTTCAGGGGCCAACGTCCTGACTTTC
-	TRBV19	-	TRBJ2-7	CASRRSGNSYEQYF	TGTGCCAGTAGAAGGTCGGGGAACTCCTACGAGCAGTACTTC
-	TRBV29-1	-	TRBJ2-7	CSVEVVGLPYEQYF	TGCAGCGTTGAAGTGGTGGGACTCCCCTACGAGCAGTACTTC
few	TRBV25-1	-	TRBJ1-6	CASSARGSGNSPLHF	TGTGCCAGCAGTGCAAGGGGCTCTGGTAATTCACCCCTCCACTTT
many	TRBV11-3	-	TRBJ1-5	CASSNPPQGPNQPQHF	TGTGCCAGCAGCAACCCTCCGCAGGGGCCCAATCAGCCCCAGCATTTT
many	TRBV2	TRBD2	TRBJ2-7	CASSLTSGIGGEQYF	TGTGCCAGCAGCCTCACTAGCGGGATCGGGGGCGAGCAGTACTTC
-	TRBV27	-	TRBJ1-2	CASGRSGQTSGYTF	TGTGCCAGCGGCAGATCAGGACAGACCTCTGGCTACACCTTC
-	TRBV19	TRBD1	TRBJ2-5	CASGQGGNQETQYF	TGTGCCAGTGGACAGGGTGGGAACCAAGAGACCCAGTACTTC
few	TRBV7-3	-	TRBJ1-1	CASSLSSARGTGDTEAFF	TGTGCCAGCAGCTTAAGCTCCGCTCGGGGAACTGGGGACACTGAAGCTTTCTTT
-	TRBV6-2/TRBV6-3	-	TRBJ1-4	CASSYVGAPNEKLFF	TGTGCCAGCAGTTACGTGGGGGCCCCTAATGAAAAACTGTTTTTT
many	TRBV12-5	-	TRBJ1-1	CASKDLGEAFF	TGTGCTAGTAAGGACCTGGGCGAAGCTTTCTTT
many	TRBV20-1	-	TRBJ2-5	CSAKTGLVKTQYF	TGCAGTGCTAAGACAGGTTTAGTGAAGACCCAGTACTTC
-	TRBV29-1	-	TRBJ1-6	CSVDLRGGNSPLHF	TGCAGCGTTGACCTCCGGGGAGGAAATTCACCCCTCCACTTT
few	TRBV7-3	-	TRBJ2-7	CASSSYQSPYEQYF	TGTGCCAGCAGTTCATATCAGAGCCCCTACGAGCAGTACTTC
many	TRBV28	-	TRBJ1-1	CASSPTREVMNTEAFF	TGTGCCAGCAGCCCAACCAGGGAGGTGATGAACACTGAAGCTTTCTTT
-	TRBV28	-	TRBJ2-1	CAIERGGAAFRDEQFF	TGTGCCATCGAACGTGGAGGAGCGGCATTCAGGGATGAGCAGTTCTTC
many	TRBV5-6	TRBD2	TRBJ2-7	CASSAGDYTLDYEQYF	TGTGCCAGCAGCGCGGGGGACTATACCCTCGACTACGAGCAGTACTTC
few	TRBV27	TRBD1	TRBJ1-1	CASGYGQGKAFF	TGTGCCAGCGGTTATGGACAGGGAAAAGCTTTCTTT
-	TRBV12-3/TRBV12-4	TRBD1	TRBJ1-5	CASSLGQGVIIQPQHF	TGTGCCAGCAGCCTCGGACAGGGAGTAATTATCCAGCCCCAGCATTTT
-	TRBV9	-	TRBJ2-1	CASSVGAYNEQFF	TGTGCCAGCAGCGTAGGGGCATACAATGAGCAGTTCTTC
few	TRBV29-1	TRBD2	TRBJ2-7	CSPLRGIASYEQYF	TGCAGCCCTTTGCGGGGGATAGCGTCCTACGAGCAGTACTTC
few	TRBV29-1	TRBD1	TRBJ2-4	CSVPGTGTKNIQYF	TGCAGCGTCCCCGGGACAGGGACCAAAAACATTCAGTACTTC